This T cell receptor (beta chain) emerged from a study of siplizumab effects on memory and regulatory T cells. Using immunoSEQ multiplex PCR, the repertoire was profiled, and TCRdb retains in-frame clones only, with some absent. This table has 99,000 or so clones, more than 85% appearing once. Germline CDR1 reads MNHNY; CDR2 reads SVGAGI (reference sequence). V gave up 7 bases and J gave up 3 bases, with 15 bases separating them. The CDR3 consists of 14 residues. The clonotype comes from a human donor in good health. The chain carries TRBV6-6 and TRBJ1-1; D perhaps matches TRBD1 (6 bases). The sequenced sample consisted of CD4+ T cells sorted from blood. The DNA of the CDR3 is TGTGCCAGCATCTATACAGGGTTTTACACTGAAGCTTTCTTT. It encodes CASIYTGFYTEAFF.